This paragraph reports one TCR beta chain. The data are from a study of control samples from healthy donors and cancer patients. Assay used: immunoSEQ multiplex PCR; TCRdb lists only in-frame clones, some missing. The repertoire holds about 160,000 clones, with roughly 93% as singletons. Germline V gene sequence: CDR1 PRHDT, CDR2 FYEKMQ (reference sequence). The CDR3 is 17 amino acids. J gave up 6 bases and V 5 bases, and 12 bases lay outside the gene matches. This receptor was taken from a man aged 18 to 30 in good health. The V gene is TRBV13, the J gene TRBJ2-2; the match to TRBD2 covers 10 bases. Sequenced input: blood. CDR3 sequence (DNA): TGTGCCAGCAGCCATCCACTAGCGGGGAAGGGAGCCGGGGAGCTGTTTTTT. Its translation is CASSHPLAGKGAGELFF.